The 25 T cell receptor beta chains presented below share a single source sample, sequenced in a study of T-cell reconstitution after alpha-beta-depleted transplantation in children. Unique molecular identifiers were built into the TCRbeta library. Each CDR3 protein gets one entry after TCRdb re-called the PCR reads with MiXCR. The table includes about 170,000 distinct CDR3 sequences, around 10% detected once. The input for sequencing was PBMCs, taken before TCRalphabeta/CD19-depleted stem cell transplant. These receptors all come from a boy between 2 and 10 years old with acute myeloid leukemia, due to receive a stem cell transplant.

This clonotype was found many times. This sequence joins TRBV27 and TRBJ1-2; TRBD1 might be the D (6 bases). The germline V and J ends were trimmed by 4 bases and 3 bases, with 15 bases remaining between them. This CDR3 has 15 residues. The germline V gene encodes CDR1 MNHEY and CDR2 SMNVEV (reference sequence). For the CDR3, the DNA is TGTGCCAGCAGTTCCGTCAGGGGCCCCGACTATGGCTACACCTTC. It codes for CASSSVRGPDYGYTF.

This clonotype appeared many times. This chain connects TRBV6-1 to TRBJ2-6; TRBD2 agrees at 14 bases. CDR1 is MNHNS, CDR2 SASEGT, per germline. This CDR3 contains 19 residues. Germline trimming cut 6 bases from V and 0 bases from J; bases unmatched to any gene: 7. The CDR3 sequence: CASRGLAGDGPSGANVLTF. Written as DNA, the CDR3 is TGTGCCAGCAGGGGACTAGCGGGAGACGGCCCCTCTGGGGCCAACGTCCTGACTTTC.

This clonotype was seen ten or more times. The chain employs TRBV5-1 and TRBJ2-7; the D gene is possibly TRBD1 (6 bases). The CDR3 has 15 residues. Trimming shortened V by 0 bases and J by 3 bases, and 13 bases separated the two germline ends. CDR1 and CDR2 from the germline V gene are SGHRS and YFSETQ. The CDR3 sequence: CASSLGGQLNYEQYF. The CDR3 coding sequence is TGCGCCAGCAGCTTGGGGGGGCAGCTTAACTACGAGCAGTACTTC.

This clonotype was counted ten times or more. The chain carries TRBV7-2 and TRBJ1-1; tentatively, D is TRBD1 (6 bases). Trimming removed 1 base at V and 1 base at J, with 13 bases between. Per germline, CDR1 SGHTA and CDR2 FQGNSA. This CDR3 contains 16 residues. CDR3 in amino acids: CASSLVTGRGNTEAFF. CDR3 coding DNA: TGTGCCAGCAGCTTAGTTACAGGGAGAGGGAACACTGAAGCTTTCTTT.

This clonotype has ten or more counts. The CDR3 nucleotides read TGCGCCAGCAGCTTGGACAGGGATCAGCCCCAGCATTTT. Translation gives CASSLDRDQPQHF. V gene TRBV5-1 combines with J gene TRBJ1-5, with D possibly TRBD1 on 6 matching bases. Per the germline V gene, CDR1 is SGHRS and CDR2 is YFSETQ. Trimming shortened V by 0 bases and J by 5 bases, and 6 bases separated the two germline ends. The CDR3 totals 13 residues.

This clonotype was seen at least ten times. The chain joins TRBV28 to TRBJ2-2; D remains ambiguous. The germline gives CDR1 MDHEN, CDR2 SYDVKM. Trimming took 7 bases from V and 1 from J, leaving 13 bases between them. The CDR3 is 15 amino acids. The CDR3 loop is CASIGRTKNTGELFF. CDR3 bases: TGTGCCAGCATCGGACGTACGAAGAACACCGGGGAGCTGTTTTTT.

This clonotype was counted at least ten times. The chain combines TRBV20-1 with TRBJ2-3; D is ambiguous. V dropped 0 bases and J dropped 2 bases, with 6 bases sitting between them. The CDR3 contains 13 residues. Looked up from germline, CDR1 is DFQATT and CDR2 is SNEGSKA (reference sequence). The CDR3 protein is CSARDTYTDTQYF. CDR3 in DNA: TGCAGTGCTAGAGACACGTACACAGATACGCAGTATTTT.

This clonotype was seen ten or more times. J is TRBJ1-5 and V is TRBV20-1; D ambiguous. Trimming shortened V by 5 bases and J by 8 bases, and 16 bases separated the two germline ends. Germline V gene data show CDR1 as DFQATT and CDR2 as SNEGSKA (reference sequence). The CDR3 has 13 residues. The CDR3 sequence is CSAFRTAQEPQHF. The DNA for the CDR3 is TGCAGTGCTTTTAGGACCGCGCAAGAGCCCCAGCATTTT.

This clonotype was found many times. This chain uses TRBV10-2 with TRBJ2-7, with 9 bases matching TRBD1. CDR1 is WSHSY and CDR2 is SAAADI in the germline V gene. This CDR3 spans 14 amino acids. The V segment lost 8 bases and the J segment 0 bases; nucleotides outside the gene matches: 5. DNA for the CDR3: TGCGCCAGCGCGGGACAGGGAACCTCCTACGAGCAGTACGTC. This encodes CASAGQGTSYEQYV.

In its sample, this clonotype was seen many times. The V gene is TRBV6-1, the J gene TRBJ1-5, with a tentative D call TRBD1 (5 bases). The CDR3 consists of 13 residues. CDR1 and CDR2 from the germline V gene are MNHNS and SASEGT. Trimming left V 5 bases short and J 8 bases short, with 13 bases between. CDR3 in DNA: TGTGCCAGCAGTATCCGGGACGGGGAGCCCCAGCATTTT. Its translation: CASSIRDGEPQHF.

This clonotype was observed many times. This chain uses TRBV12-3 or TRBV12-4 with TRBJ1-1; no clear D gene. This CDR3 is built from 14 residues. The V end was cut by 7 bases, the J end by 2 bases, with 14 bases between. This chain's CDR3 is CASTQMTGNTEAFF. CDR3 DNA sequence: TGTGCCAGCACCCAGATGACGGGAAACACTGAAGCTTTCTTT.

This clonotype was observed at least ten times. The genes are TRBV27 and TRBJ1-5, with D hard to call. The V gene lost 0 bases and the J gene lost 2 bases, with 5 bases spanning the gap. This CDR3 has 14 residues. Per the germline V gene, CDR1 is MNHEY and CDR2 is SMNVEV (reference sequence). The CDR3 DNA reads as TGTGCCAGCAGTTTATCTTGGGGCAATCAGCCCCAGCATTTT. It specifies CASSLSWGNQPQHF.

At least ten counts were recorded for this clonotype. The gene calls are TRBV10-3 and TRBJ1-1, with 9 positions matching TRBD1. V trimming: 11 bases; J trimming: 1 base; junction bases outside the gene matches: 8. The CDR3 contains 14 residues. CDR1 is ENHRY, CDR2 SYGVKD, per germline. CDR3 protein: CASQGDRENTEAFF. The CDR3 DNA is TGTGCCTCGCAAGGGGACAGGGAGAACACTGAAGCTTTCTTT.

A remark on this clonotype: A much more abundant neighbour one base away suggests this may be a read error. V usage is TRBV5-1 and J usage is TRBJ2-5; TRBD2 matches 12 bases. CDR1 is SGHRS, CDR2 YFSETQ, per germline. The CDR3 consists of 15 residues. This CDR3 is CASSSTSGGPETQSF. CDR3 sequence (DNA): TGCGCCAGCAGCTCGACTAGCGGGGGACCAGAGACCCAGTCCTTC.

The sample holds many counts of this clonotype. The J gene is TRBJ2-7, the V gene TRBV3-1, with 8 bases that match TRBD2. The germline V gene encodes CDR1 LGHDT and CDR2 YNNKEL (reference sequence). The ends lost 1 base at V and 2 bases at J; junction bases unmatched: 7. The CDR3 length is 16 residues. The CDR3 loop is CASSQGESGGTYEQYF. The CDR3 DNA is TGTGCCAGCAGCCAAGGGGAAAGCGGGGGAACCTACGAGCAGTACTTC.

This clonotype showed up many times. J is TRBJ1-1 and V is TRBV19, with D unresolved. The CDR3 spans 11 residues. Germline V gene data show CDR1 as LNHDA and CDR2 as SQIVND (reference sequence). With 6 bases removed from V and 7 bases from J, the gap between germline ends came to 9 bases. The CDR3 DNA sequence: TGTGCCAGTAGGAAATCGGGTGAAGCTTTCTTT. The encoded protein is CASRKSGEAFF.

This clonotype was observed at least ten times. The rearrangement uses TRBV15 and TRBJ1-2; D call uncertain. The CDR3 length is 16 residues. Germline-derived CDR1 and CDR2 are LNHNV and YYDKDF (reference sequence). Trimming pared 1 base from V and 3 bases from J, leaving 15 bases between. CDR3 nucleotide sequence: TGTGCCACCAGCAGAGTTGGAAACCCCCTCGACTATGGCTACACCTTC. The encoded protein is CATSRVGNPLDYGYTF. The variable domain in full, completed from reference TRBV15 and TRBJ1-2, reads DAMVIQNPRYQVTQFGKPVTLSCSQTLNHNVMYWYQQKSSQAPKLLFHYYDKDFNNEADTPDNFQSRRPNTSFCFLDIRSPGLGDTAMYLCATSRVGNPLDYGYTFGSGTRLTVV.

The table lists this clonotype with many counts. The chain carries TRBV5-1 and TRBJ2-3; possible D gene TRBD2, 6 bases. This CDR3 comprises 15 residues. The V end was cut by 0 bases, the J end by 3 bases, with 11 bases between. Looked up from germline, CDR1 is SGHRS and CDR2 is YFSETQ. The CDR3 loop reads CASSLGLGVTDTQYF. Written as DNA, the CDR3 is TGCGCCAGCAGCTTGGGACTAGGGGTAACAGATACGCAGTATTTT.

This clonotype has a count of ten or more. The chain recombines TRBV12-3 or TRBV12-4 with TRBJ1-3, with D tentatively TRBD1 (5 bases). V lost 4 bases, J lost 0 bases, and 10 bases lay in between. The CDR3 length is 15 residues. DNA for the CDR3: TGTGCCAGCAGTTCTGGGACGAGCTCTGGAAACACCATATATTTT. This gives the protein CASSSGTSSGNTIYF.

This clonotype was counted ten times or more. CDR3 protein: CAISESPDEYF. In DNA form, the CDR3 reads TGTGCCATCAGTGAGTCCCCCGATGAGTACTTC. V gene TRBV10-3 combines with J gene TRBJ2-7; D is ambiguous. The V gene lost 0 bases and the J gene lost 11 bases, with 8 bases spanning the gap. Germline loops: CDR1 ENHRY, CDR2 SYGVKD. The CDR3 covers 11 residues.

The CDR3 reads CSVRSTGRTDTQYF. In DNA, the CDR3 is TGCAGCGTTCGTTCGACAGGGCGCACAGATACGCAGTATTTT. The V call is TRBV29-1, the J call TRBJ2-3; 7 bases match TRBD1. The CDR3 loop spans 14 amino acids. Per the germline V gene, CDR1 is SQVTM and CDR2 is ANQGSEA. J gave up 1 base and V 5 bases, and 6 bases lay outside the gene matches.

This clonotype was detected many times. The chain carries TRBV20-1 and TRBJ2-1; 9 bases align to TRBD1. Germline V CDR1 and CDR2: DFQATT, SNEGSKA (reference sequence). The V and J ends lost 8 bases and 8 bases, in that order; junction bases with no gene match: 4. The CDR3 has 11 amino acids. As DNA, the CDR3 is TGCAGTCACAGGGGGCGGTATGAGCAGTTCTTC. It translates to CSHRGRYEQFF.

This clonotype was seen at least ten times. V gene TRBV2 combines with J gene TRBJ2-5, with 7 bases that match TRBD2. This CDR3 is built from 15 residues. Looked up from germline, CDR1 is SNHLY and CDR2 is FYNNEI. After removal of 0 bases from V and 5 bases from J, the junction contained 6 bases not matched to a gene. CDR3 nucleotides: TGTGCCAGCAGTGAAGCGCGACTAGCTAGTGAGACCCAGTACTTC. Protein sequence: CASSEARLASETQYF.

This clonotype was observed at least ten times. This chain links TRBV5-1 with TRBJ2-6, with unresolved D. V lost 6 bases and J 2 bases, leaving 15 bases between the germline ends. This CDR3 comprises 16 residues. CDR1 and CDR2 from the germline V gene are SGHRS and YFSETQ. CDR3 residues: CASKPDFWAGANVLTF. DNA of the CDR3: TGCGCCAGCAAGCCGGATTTTTGGGCTGGGGCCAACGTCCTGACTTTC.

Details on this clonotype: A much larger clone lies one base from this, so it may be a read error. This CDR3 is missing its conserved last phenylalanine or tryptophan, likely due to a read error. The genes are TRBV20-1 and TRBJ2-7, with D perhaps TRBD1 (6 bases). Germline lookup yields CDR1 DFQATT and CDR2 SNEGSKA (reference sequence). This CDR3 has 13 amino acids. CDR3: CQLNSGVSYEQYS. CDR3 bases: TGCCAACTCAACTCAGGGGTGTCCTACGAGCAGTACTCC.